This TCR beta chain is drawn from a study of T cells in Graves' hyperthyroidism and ophthalmopathy. Overall study: Before any treatment, at initial diagnosis, peripheral blood was collected.

This clonotype has just one count. Its antigen is not known. A read error may account for a junction end that differs from germline. What was amplified from RNA transcripts were TCR beta CDR3 regions. The study used the HTBI primer set for a first-round RT-PCR of the TCR CDR3. TCRdb reanalysed the multiplex PCR reads using MiXCR and keeps one entry per CDR3 protein. The sample contains more than 600,000 distinct CDR3 sequences, about 15% of which appear only once. Study findings and constraints: The model anticipated ophthalmopathy a median approximately six months pre-onset.

The specimen was blood. This clonotype was sampled from a man younger than 35 with Graves' hyperthyroidism.

The CDR3, as DNA: TGTGCCAGCGGCTTACGGGAGAAGGCCTACAATGAGCAGTTCTTC. This codes for CASGLREKAYNEQFF. The chain is built from TRBV7-2 and TRBJ2-1; TRBD2 is a possible D gene (6 bases). The CDR3 runs to 15 residues. Per the germline V gene, CDR1 is SGHTA and CDR2 is FQGNSA.